This TCR beta chain was sequenced for a study of cytomegalovirus exposure and HLA in healthy donors. The CDR3 runs 15 residues. Trimming cost V 4 bases and J 4 bases; bases outside gene matches: 9. Germline-derived CDR1 and CDR2 are MGHDK and SYGVNS. Primers included in the PCR were 60 Vbeta and 13 Jbeta primers. Clones were read by immunoSEQ multiplex PCR, and TCRdb kept only the in-frame ones, dropping some. This table has 150,000 to 200,000 clones, around 80% appearing once. The sequence derives from a woman in her late teens or twenties in good health and CMV-seronegative. The gene calls are TRBV25-1 and TRBJ2-5; 7 bases match TRBD2. The sample taken for sequencing was PBMCs. The CDR3 DNA follows: TGTGCCAGCAGTGCTGGCGGGGGAATACGAGAGACCCAGTACTTC. Amino acids: CASSAGGGIRETQYF. Full variable domain (outside the CDR3, taken from reference TRBV25-1 and TRBJ2-5): EADIYQTPRYLVIGTGKKITLECSQTMGHDKMYWYQQDPGMELHLIHYSYGVNSTEKGDLSSESTVSRIRTEHFPLTLESARPSHTSQYLCASSAGGGIRETQYFGPGTRLLVL.